These T cell receptor beta chains were read from a single sample in a study of blood T cell repertoires in COVID-19. Assay: immunoSEQ multiplex PCR; the TCRdb copy retains only in-frame clones and omits some. The table includes about 69,000 clones, over 70% detected once. The sequenced material came from peripheral blood. These TCRs come from a man between 60 and 75 years old with acute or convalescent COVID-19. Each CDR3 is given with its conserved first and last residue. A D gene is named only where the DNA matches it firmly. Part of the rows lack a size; the others show once, few, many or a class for expanded clones.

D gene | J gene | clone size | CDR3 length | V gene | CDR3 protein | CDR3 DNA
TRBD1 | TRBJ1-1 | . | 15 | TRBV19 | CASSIGAGGNTEAFF | TGTGCCAGTAGTATCGGGGCAGGGGGGAACACTGAAGCTTTCTTT
TRBD1 | TRBJ1-6 | . | 17 | TRBV5-1 | CASSLTSTGFIGSPLHF | TGCGCCAGCAGCTTGACATCGACAGGGTTCATTGGTTCACCCCTCCACTTT
TRBD2 | TRBJ2-5 | . | 15 | TRBV4-2 | CASSQGLAAVETQYF | TGTGCCAGCAGCCAAGGACTAGCGGCGGTAGAGACCCAGTACTTC
. | TRBJ1-2 | . | 15 | TRBV6-5 | CASSYPSQGNYGYTF | TGTGCCAGCAGTTACCCCTCACAGGGTAACTATGGCTACACCTTC
. | TRBJ2-3 | . | 13 | TRBV24-1 | CATSSGQSDTQYF | TGTGCCACCAGTTCGGGACAATCAGATACGCAGTATTTT
TRBD1 | TRBJ1-1 | . | 13 | TRBV6-2/TRBV6-3 | CASSTQGTIEAFF | TGTGCCAGCAGTACACAGGGGACAATTGAAGCTTTCTTT
. | TRBJ1-2 | . | 14 | TRBV5-1 | CASSLLDSDYGYTF | TGCGCCAGCAGCTTGCTTGATTCGGACTATGGCTACACCTTC
. | TRBJ2-3 | few | 15 | TRBV4-3 | CASSQVPIQADTQYF | TGCGCCAGCAGCCAAGTGCCTATCCAGGCGGATACGCAGTATTTT
. | TRBJ2-7 | . | 17 | TRBV7-9 | CASSLVLRTDTSYEQYF | TGTGCCAGCAGCTTAGTTCTTCGGACAGACACCTCCTACGAGCAGTACTTC
. | TRBJ1-1 | . | 14 | TRBV18 | CASSTSAGNTEAFF | TGTGCCAGCTCAACTTCGGCAGGGAACACTGAAGCTTTCTTT
. | TRBJ1-2 | . | 13 | TRBV5-4 | CASSPDGLYGYTF | TGTGCCAGCAGCCCTGACGGACTCTATGGCTACACCTTC
TRBD1 | TRBJ1-2 | . | 17 | TRBV13 | CASSLGNPGTGLGGYTF | TGTGCCAGCAGCTTGGGTAACCCCGGGACAGGGCTCGGTGGCTACACCTTC
. | TRBJ2-6 | . | 16 | TRBV24-1 | CATSAGRASGANVLTF | TGTGCCACCAGTGCGGGAAGGGCTTCTGGGGCCAACGTCCTGACTTTC
TRBD1 | TRBJ1-2 | few | 15 | TRBV30 | CAWRKPDRASGGYTF | TGTGCCTGGAGAAAACCGGACAGGGCGAGCGGCGGCTACACCTTC
. | TRBJ1-6 | . | 17 | TRBV3-1/TRBV3-2 | CASSQVSRGSYNSPLHF | TGTGCCAGCAGCCAAGTGTCCCGGGGTTCCTATAATTCACCCCTCCACTTT
. | TRBJ1-6 | . | 14 | TRBV5-4 | CASSLGRGNSPLHF | TGTGCCAGCAGTTTGGGGCGGGGAAATTCACCCCTCCACTTT
. | TRBJ2-5 | . | 14 | TRBV2 | CASSLTGGVETQYF | TGTGCCAGCAGCTTGACAGGTGGTGTGGAGACCCAGTACTTC
TRBD1 | TRBJ1-1 | . | 16 | TRBV5-1 | CASSDGTGTFHAEAFF | TGCGCCAGCAGCGATGGGACAGGGACTTTTCACGCTGAAGCTTTCTTT
TRBD1 | TRBJ1-2 | few | 14 | TRBV6-4 | CASSDFGRGYGYTF | TGTGCCAGCAGTGACTTCGGCAGGGGGTATGGCTACACCTTC
. | TRBJ1-2 | . | 12 | TRBV12-3/TRBV12-4 | CASSSQGYGYTF | TGTGCCAGCAGTTCCCAGGGATACGGCTACACCTTC
TRBD1 | TRBJ1-2 | few | 15 | TRBV5-8 | CASSALTGTNYGYTF | TGTGCCAGCAGCGCCCTGACAGGGACTAACTATGGCTACACCTTC
TRBD1 | TRBJ1-1 | few | 14 | TRBV7-2 | CASSARTGGTEAFF | TGTGCCAGCAGCGCCCGGACAGGGGGCACTGAAGCTTTCTTT
TRBD1 | TRBJ2-7 | . | 15 | TRBV5-1 | CASSFSGQGAYEQYF | TGCGCCAGCAGCTTCTCGGGACAGGGGGCTTACGAGCAGTACTTC
TRBD1 | TRBJ1-1 | . | 15 | TRBV18 | CASSPQGQANTEAFF | TGTGCCAGCTCACCACAGGGACAGGCTAACACTGAAGCTTTCTTT
. | TRBJ1-1 | . | 13 | TRBV5-4 | CASSTKQNTEAFF | TGTGCCAGCAGCACCAAGCAGAACACTGAAGCTTTCTTT
. | TRBJ2-1 | . | 15 | TRBV7-8 | CASSLETATYNEQFF | TGTGCCAGCAGCTTAGAGACAGCGACCTACAATGAGCAGTTCTTC
. | TRBJ1-6 | . | 15 | TRBV5-1 | CASSLPGGGNSPLHF | TGCGCCAGCAGCTTGCCTGGGGGAGGTAATTCACCCCTCCACTTT
. | TRBJ1-1 | few | 13 | TRBV12-3/TRBV12-4 | CGSSLPTPTVPFF | TGTGGCAGCAGTTTACCCACCCCGACAGTACCTTTCTTT
. | TRBJ1-1 | . | 14 | TRBV6-5 | CASSYSNRATEAFF | TGTGCCAGCAGTTACTCGAACAGGGCGACTGAAGCTTTCTTT
. | TRBJ1-5 | once | 11 | TRBV20-1 | CSTYSNQPQHF | TGCAGTACCTATAGCAATCAGCCCCAGCATTTT
TRBD1 | TRBJ2-5 | few | 14 | TRBV27 | CASSLSGQKETQYF | TGTGCCAGCAGTTTATCGGGACAGAAAGAGACCCAGTACTTC
TRBD1 | TRBJ1-4 | . | 16 | TRBV19 | CASNPTGGKGNEKLFF | TGTGCCAGTAACCCGACAGGGGGTAAAGGTAATGAAAAACTGTTTTTT
. | TRBJ1-3 | . | 15 | TRBV5-1 | CASSLVAGEGNTIYF | TGCGCCAGCAGCTTGGTAGCTGGGGAGGGAAACACCATATATTTT
. | TRBJ1-2 | few | 13 | TRBV12-3/TRBV12-4 | CASSFQGYYGYTF | TGTGCCAGCAGTTTCCAGGGATACTATGGCTACACCTTC
TRBD2 | TRBJ2-1 | . | 17 | TRBV24-1 | CATSGPGRGGSYNEQFF | TGTGCCACCAGTGGGCCGGGACGGGGGGGCTCCTACAATGAGCAGTTCTTC
. | TRBJ1-4 | . | 12 | TRBV4-3 | CASSQDMRELFF | TGCGCCAGCAGCCAAGATATGAGAGAACTGTTTTTT
TRBD2 | TRBJ2-3 | . | 17 | TRBV5-1 | CASSEGWIAGSVDTQYF | TGCGCCAGCAGCGAGGGGTGGATAGCGGGGTCGGTAGATACGCAGTATTTT
. | TRBJ2-1 | . | 13 | TRBV7-2 | CASSSQADNEQFF | TGTGCCAGCAGCTCGCAAGCCGACAATGAGCAGTTCTTC
TRBD1 | TRBJ1-1 | . | 15 | TRBV30 | CAWSGGTGRYTEAFF | TGTGCCTGGAGTGGGGGGACAGGGAGATACACTGAAGCTTTCTTT
. | TRBJ1-1 | . | 15 | TRBV7-2 | CASSLVRGGYTEAFF | TGTGCCAGCAGCTTAGTCAGGGGTGGATACACTGAAGCTTTCTTT
. | TRBJ2-7 | . | 16 | TRBV11-2 | CASSFSGVGGSYEQYF | TGTGCCAGCAGCTTTTCTGGTGTAGGGGGCTCCTACGAGCAGTACTTC
TRBD1 | TRBJ2-5 | . | 17 | TRBV19 | CASSIPGAGQGRQTQYF | TGTGCCAGTAGTATACCAGGGGCAGGACAGGGACGCCAGACCCAGTACTTC
. | TRBJ2-1 | few | 15 | TRBV5-4 | CASSQRRGQSNEQFF | TGTGCCAGCAGCCAAAGGAGGGGGCAGAGCAATGAGCAGTTCTTC
TRBD1 | TRBJ1-2 | . | 16 | TRBV4-3 | CASSHPGQGYSRGYTF | TGCGCCAGCAGCCATCCGGGACAGGGGTATAGTCGTGGCTACACCTTC
. | TRBJ1-2 | . | 12 | TRBV29-1 | CSVEAGIYGYTF | TGCAGCGTTGAAGCGGGGATCTATGGCTACACCTTC
. | TRBJ1-5 | . | 13 | TRBV2 | CASKQGTGQPQHF | TGTGCCAGCAAACAGGGTACGGGTCAGCCCCAGCATTTT
. | TRBJ1-2 | . | 12 | TRBV18 | CASSPGLYGYTF | TGTGCCAGCTCACCGGGGCTTTATGGCTACACCTTC
TRBD1 | TRBJ2-1 | . | 17 | TRBV18 | CASSLWTGGISYNEQFF | TGTGCCAGCTCACTCTGGACAGGGGGGATAAGTTACAATGAGCAGTTCTTC